This T cell receptor beta chain was sequenced during a study of cytomegalovirus exposure and HLA in healthy donors (dated by TCRdb to 2016 to 2017). Study-wide context: According to an earlier analysis of a few hundred of the donors, about 180 million T cells yielded 117 million unique TCR beta sequences and about 280 Gb of sequence data. About 300 gigabases of sequencing data and around 85 million unique TCR sequences made up an early release that covered about 640 HLA-typed donors. Among the roughly 400 genotyped donors, approximately 82% belonged to the genetic ancestry cluster associated with self-reported Caucasian donors. The aim of the study was to test whether cataloging public T cell receptors could identify signatures of past pathogen exposure. The study used immunosequencing to profile the T cell repertoires of around 600 subjects and linked those repertoires to cytomegalovirus serostatus. In addition to the first cohort of hundreds of subjects, a separate validation cohort of over 90 different subjects was used. To predict cytomegalovirus infection status, the study brought together high-throughput TCR immunosequencing, statistical association of individual TCRs with disease status, and machine learning. To study patterns of TCR occurrence, a later analysis re-analyzed previously published TCR beta repertoires from just over 650 donors and added high-resolution HLA genotyping. Rather than drawing on any new phenotypic data, the later analysis identified candidate immune exposures from TCR beta sequences and the way those sequences occurred across donors. An earlier analysis of some 600 of the donors applied high-throughput TCR beta sequencing to assess whether each TCR beta V gene segment acted as functional or pseudogenic. Alongside the repertoire data, information on donor age, sex, ethnicity and CMV serostatus was compiled. A later genetic analysis used genome-wide SNP genotypes for about 65% of the roughly 670 donors, treating that subset as a discovery cohort. Every repertoire in the discovery cohort had been generated on one and the same sequencing platform. Class I and class II HLA loci were covered by the typing at four-digit resolution. The number of donors typed differed by locus, with roughly 620-630 for A, B, C, DRB1 and DQB1, roughly 520 for DQA1, 606 for DPA1, and some 450 for DPB1. Roughly 5 DR-DQ haplotypes were handled as single units for association and clustering, since linkage in the cohort was strong. On average, 235,054 unique TCR beta nucleotide sequences were sequenced per donor among 350 to 400 genotyped donors of the cohort, with approximately 18% of those sequences being non-productive.

The library was obtained by the immunoSEQ multiplex PCR assay. The multiplex PCR relied on a mix of 60 forward primers for TCR Vbeta segments and 13 reverse primers for TCR Jbeta segments. The CDR3 region of rearranged TCR beta genes was amplified from genomic DNA with a multiplex PCR assay. The amplified TCR beta libraries were sequenced on the Illumina HiSeq System as 87-base-pair reads. On the authors' methods: In a later analysis, some 80 million unique TCR beta chains were counted across the 500 to 850 repertoires, and roughly 10 million of these chains were shared by at least two donors. Raw reads were error-corrected and collapsed into unique sequences with a nearest-neighbor algorithm that merged closely related sequences to remove PCR and sequencing errors. To assign V, D and J gene segments, CDR3 sequences were aligned to IMGT reference sequences. Each retained sequence needed at least a six-nucleotide match to both a V gene segment and a J gene segment. A rearrangement counted as productive if the CDR3 had no stop codons and remained in frame with V and J, and every other rearrangement counted as non-productive. CDR3 was defined according to IMGT convention as the region running from the second conserved V-encoded cysteine to the conserved J-encoded phenylalanine. In an earlier analysis of just under 600 of the donors, sequences lacking an unambiguous match to a single V gene segment were excluded. An earlier analysis of several hundred of the donors called V segments functional above 56.7% productive rearrangements and segregating when the between-donor standard deviation exceeded 5%. A statistical classification framework was built for diagnosing cytomegalovirus status from the catalog of TCR beta chain sequences. In a later analysis, V and J genes were assigned by comparing TCR nucleotide sequences against IMGT/GENE-DB human TR gene sequences. A later analysis assigned CDR3 sequences and most-parsimonious VDJ recombination scenarios with the TCRdist pipeline. In a later analysis, each TCR beta chain was defined by its CDR3 amino acid sequence together with its V-gene family, and reads without a unique V-gene family were excluded. A later analysis removed several hundred highly shared, low-generation-probability nucleotide sequences to deal with suspected cross-contamination and a sequencing artifact. In a later analysis, a clonal expansion index for each public chain was calculated from normalized within-repertoire ranks of inferred template counts. In a later analysis, generation probabilities were computed using a VDJ recombination model fitted to out-of-frame rearrangements, and the results were checked against IGoR. A later analysis scored TCR-TCR, TCR-HLA and TCR-CMV co-occurrence with hypergeometric tests, applying a repertoire-size bias correction to TCR pairs. To estimate false discovery rates, a later analysis permuted the HLA or CMV assignments 20 times. In a later analysis, co-occurring TCRs were grouped using DBSCAN, and TCRdist sequence similarity was added for clustering within HLA-allele-positive subsets. Repertoires with fewer than 30,000 or more than 120,000 public chains, plus five repertoires with anomalous nucleotide sharing, were excluded from co-occurrence clustering. TCRdb stores this immuneACCESS table with in-frame sequences only. Part of the clones is absent; in the studies checked, under half of the shortfall reflects unresolved V genes, and no reason is known for the rest. That table supplies the V and J calls and clone size; D and trimming were determined from the DNA. The sample table shows 250,000 or so clones, and more than 75% are seen once. The ten largest clones represent about 1.2% of the sample.

Turning to this clone: The target of this receptor is not known. The input lacks base qualities; no much larger clone sits a single base away.

The paper as a whole reports these results and caveats: In a later analysis, several top co-occurrence clusters were reported to appear linked to parvovirus B19, influenza, CMV and Epstein-Barr virus. Because HLA typing was missing for some donors at each locus, association tests included only the typed subset. A later analysis found that HLA-associated TCR beta chains were more clonally expanded and had lower generation probabilities than equally common non-associated chains. This cohort had only TCR beta chains sequenced, and the lack of alpha or paired-chain data limited which features could be detected. The study listed 150 to 200 TCR beta chains as associated with cytomegalovirus. Broadly in line with IMGT annotations, most TCR beta V segments showed up in productive rearrangements about 87% or about 30% of the time in an earlier analysis of about 500 of the donors. In a later genetic analysis, a missense DCLRE1C variant was associated with V-gene and J-gene trimming of TCR beta chains, and the association was replicated in an independent cohort. Cytomegalovirus status was reported to be diagnosed by the classifier with high specificity and sensitivity in both the original and validation cohorts. Fewer than 20 rarely observed V segments, including chromosome 9 orphons, were excluded from the earlier analysis of approximately 500 of the donors because counts were too low. Linkage disequilibrium might explain the correlated functional status among segregating V segments, but an unknown experimental factor could not be ruled out. According to the authors, the approach could potentially be generalized to other disease states and immunological phenotypes. According to a later analysis, TCR association rates differed among HLA loci, with DRB1 alleles showing the most associated TCRs and HLA-C alleles showing the fewest. A later genetic analysis reported fewer N-insertions in productive TCRs among donors in an Asian-associated ancestry cluster than the roughly 700-donor mean. When HLA alleles, especially DR and DQ, strongly co-occurred, TCR associations were difficult to assign to individual alleles. While some public TCRs were present in many individuals, most TCR sequences turned up only very rarely across donors. Some IMGT-functional V segments, including TRBV6-2 and TRBV6-3, could not be distinguished by the 87-base-pair reads and were therefore excluded. Sequencing depth was assumed to be roughly uniform across donors in the presence/absence analyses, though that assumption may not hold. In vitro tests confirmed that a few of the cytomegalovirus-associated TCR beta chains recognize cytomegalovirus antigens. For the cohort, immune exposure information was limited to CMV serostatus. Specific HLA alleles were associated with around 18,000 TCR beta sequences at a false discovery rate of 0.05 in a later analysis. A further reported finding was that TCR beta sequences accurately predicted the HLA-A and HLA-B alleles for most subjects in the first cohort. A group of highly shared sequence variants was considered likely to be a technical artifact of the sequencing pipeline. In a later analysis, most CMV-associated TCR beta chains were found to appear HLA-restricted, with HLA associations seemingly driven largely by CMV exposure.

V has 3 bases trimmed and J has 6 bases trimmed; junction bases matching no gene number 4. Measured from the cysteine to the phenylalanine, the CDR3 is 15 residues long. The DNA shown is the 45-base CDR3, in frame from base 1. CDR1 SNHLY and CDR2 FYNNEI were looked up in the germline V gene. In total, roughly 670 healthy bone marrow donors made up the cohort. All cohort members were sampled while nominally healthy, although unrecorded immune exposures were likely present. Of the 666 cohort members, around 310 had a positive CMV serostatus and 350 to 450 had a negative one, while no CMV serostatus was recorded for the donor. A peripheral blood sample was collected from each donor, and TCR beta sequencing was performed on peripheral blood mononuclear cells. Genomic DNA was extracted from the blood cell samples with the Qiagen DNeasy Blood Extraction Kit.

The TCR originated in a human donor in good health. The sequenced material came from PBMCs. The chain couples TRBV2 to TRBJ2-7, with 14 junctional bases fitting TRBD2. CDR3 sequence: CASSDGTSGSAEQYF. The bases read TGTGCCAGCAGTGATGGGACTAGCGGGAGCGCCGAGCAGTACTTC.